The 20 T cell receptor beta chains given below trace back to one sample, sequenced in a study of blood T cell repertoires in COVID-19. Measured with immunoSEQ multiplex PCR; TCRdb has only the in-frame clones, and not every one. The sample includes about 230,000 clones, 88% seen only once; the top ten take 2% to 3%. Material: PBMCs or T cells enriched from blood (not recorded which). These receptors originate from a woman in her thirties or forties with acute COVID-19.

The V call is TRBV6-2 or TRBV6-3, the J call TRBJ1-1, with a possible D match to TRBD1 (5 bases). V dropped 0 bases and J dropped 3 bases, with 14 bases sitting between them. Germline CDR1 is MNHEY and CDR2 is SVGEGT. The CDR3 runs 16 residues. For the CDR3, the DNA is TGTGCCAGCAGTTACTCGGGAGTCGGGGGGGACACTGAAGCTTTCTTT. This codes for CASSYSGVGGDTEAFF.

The chain joins TRBV19 to TRBJ1-1, with 7 bases that match TRBD1. The CDR3 extends over 14 amino acids. V lost 6 bases and J lost 1; bases outside the gene matches: 5. CDR1 and CDR2 (germline): LNHDA, SQIVND (reference sequence). CDR3 nucleotides: TGTGCCAGTAGGTTCGGGACAGCGAACACTGAAGCTTTCTTT. This translates into CASRFGTANTEAFF.

The rearrangement joins TRBV4-1 to TRBJ2-7; 8 nucleotides line up with TRBD2. Germline V gene data show CDR1 as MGHRA and CDR2 as YSYEKL. The length of the CDR3 is 14 residues. V lost 11 bases to trimming and J lost 3 bases; unmatched junction nucleotides: 12. Here the CDR3 reads CASTTGTRFYEQYV. CDR3 in DNA: TGCGCCTCAACGACCGGGACTAGATTCTACGAGCAGTACGTC.

The V gene is TRBV9, the J gene TRBJ2-7; 8 nucleotides line up with TRBD2. In germline, CDR1 is SGDLS, CDR2 YYNGEE. The length of the CDR3 is 14 residues. The J segment lost 6 bases and the V segment lost 4 bases, leaving 9 bases of the junction unmatched. For the CDR3, the DNA is TGTGCCAGCAGCCCCCGGACTAGCCTGGGCGAGCAGTACTTC. As protein: CASSPRTSLGEQYF.

V is TRBV5-3 and J is TRBJ1-5; 8 bases are a match to TRBD1. TRBV5-3 is flagged as an ORF with uncertain function. V lost 0 bases and J lost 6; bases outside the gene matches: 8. The CDR3 is 16 residues long. The CDR3 sequence is CARSLGLTRGLQPQHF. Here the CDR3 DNA reads TGTGCCAGAAGCTTGGGCCTCACCAGGGGGCTTCAGCCCCAGCATTTT.

This clone was observed once. The chain recombines TRBV19 with TRBJ2-3; weak D call: TRBD1 (6 bases). The V and J ends lost 7 bases and 1 base respectively, with 9 bases between them. This CDR3 spans 13 amino acids. Germline CDR1 is LNHDA and CDR2 is SQIVND (reference sequence). CDR3: CASKPGGTDTQYF. The DNA of the CDR3 is TGTGCCAGTAAACCAGGGGGCACAGATACGCAGTATTTT.

This clone was detected only once. The chain links TRBV30 to TRBJ2-3; 9 bases line up with TRBD1. Germline lookup yields CDR1 GTSNPN and CDR2 SVGIG (reference sequence). Germline trimming cut 0 bases from V and 0 bases from J; bases unmatched to any gene: 4. The CDR3 spans 16 residues. CDR3 sequence reads: CAWSVGTGLSTDTQYF. In nucleotides, the CDR3 is TGTGCCTGGAGTGTGGGGACAGGGCTAAGCACAGATACGCAGTATTTT.

This clone was counted once. The chain has TRBV5-6 and TRBJ1-4, with D maybe TRBD1 (6 bases). Per the germline V gene, CDR1 is SGHDT and CDR2 is YYEEEE. This CDR3 has 18 amino acids. V lost 0 bases and J lost 0, with 15 bases in between. The CDR3 spells CASSLAGSRGATNEKLFF. In nucleotides, the CDR3 is TGTGCCAGCAGCTTGGCCGGGTCCAGGGGAGCAACTAATGAAAAACTGTTTTTT.

In this sample, this clone turned up once. This chain uses TRBV7-8 with TRBJ2-5; 11 bases map to TRBD2. The trim removed 6 bases at V and 2 bases at J, leaving 5 bases unmatched. Germline CDR1 SGHVS, CDR2 FQNEAQ. There are 15 residues in the CDR3. The CDR3 DNA follows: TGTGCCAGCAGTTTCCCTAGCGGGGGGCAAGAGACCCAGTACTTC. Amino acids: CASSFPSGGQETQYF.

This chain links TRBV11-2 with TRBJ1-6; 8 nucleotides align to TRBD1. After removal of 8 bases from V and 7 bases from J, the junction contained 7 bases not matched to a gene. Germline V gene data show CDR1 as SGHAT and CDR2 as FQNNGV. This CDR3 has 14 amino acids. CDR3: CASSSHRGNSPLHF. DNA for the CDR3: TGTGCCAGCTCCTCACACAGGGGGAATTCACCCCTCCACTTT.

This clone was detected once. The rearrangement links TRBV10-3 to TRBJ1-5; possibly TRBD1 for D (5 bases). Trimming took 11 bases from V and 2 from J, leaving 16 bases between them. CDR1 ENHRY and CDR2 SYGVKD come from the germline V gene. This CDR3 spans 14 amino acids. The CDR3 spells CAANGGSGNQPQHF. Here the CDR3 DNA reads TGTGCCGCCAACGGGGGGTCGGGCAATCAGCCCCAGCATTTT.

This clone was recorded a few times. V gene TRBV21-1 combines with J gene TRBJ2-7; TRBD2, as called in the table, went unchecked against the DNA. TRBV21-1 is an annotated pseudogene. The CDR3 covers 18 residues. The DNA for the CDR3 is TGTGCCAGCAGCAAAGGACCCCGGGGGACGGACCTCTCCTACGAGCAGTACGTC. Translated: CASSKGPRGTDLSYEQYV.

The J gene is TRBJ2-1, the V gene TRBV19; maybe TRBD2 (7 bases). The germline V gene encodes CDR1 LNHDA and CDR2 SQIVND (reference sequence). V lost 0 bases and J lost 4, with 16 bases in between. CDR3 length: 17 residues. CDR3 nucleotide sequence: TGTGCCAGTAGTATAGATCGGGGGGCGGGAGCATACAATGAGCAGTTCTTC. It codes for CASSIDRGAGAYNEQFF.

The CDR3 protein is CASSSSGSGTNSNQPQHF. CDR3 sequence (DNA): TGTGCCAGCAGTTCTAGCGGATCCGGGACAAATAGCAATCAGCCCCAGCATTTT. The chain joins TRBV27 to TRBJ1-5, with D possibly matching TRBD1 (6 bases). This CDR3 has 18 residues. From germline, CDR1 is MNHEY and CDR2 SMNVEV (reference sequence). V was trimmed by 4 bases and J by 0 bases, leaving 19 bases between them.

J is TRBJ1-1 and V is TRBV9; 7 positions agree with TRBD1. The V and J ends lost 4 bases and 0 bases, in that order; junction bases with no gene match: 6. The germline CDR1 and CDR2 sequences are SGDLS and YYNGEE. This CDR3 is built from 15 residues. The CDR3 DNA sequence: TGTGCCAGCAGCCAAGGGGGCCTGATGAACACTGAAGCTTTCTTT. Encoded protein: CASSQGGLMNTEAFF.

This clone has just one count. This chain connects TRBV28 to TRBJ1-6; D is undetermined. Germline assignment: CDR1 MDHEN and CDR2 SYDVKM. This CDR3 is built from 15 residues. V was clipped by 4 bases and J by 3 bases, with 10 bases between them. For the CDR3, the DNA is TGTGCCAGCAGTTCCTCCCGGGGCTATAATTCACCCCTCCACTTT. This gives the protein CASSSSRGYNSPLHF.

This chain links TRBV6-2 or TRBV6-3 with TRBJ2-2; 11 nucleotides match TRBD1. Germline CDR1 MNHEY, CDR2 SVGEGT. The CDR3 has 15 residues. Trimming cost V 5 bases and J 6 bases; bases outside gene matches: 5. CDR3 residues: CASSDGTGGAGELFF. The CDR3 DNA is TGTGCCAGCAGTGACGGGACAGGGGGAGCCGGGGAGCTGTTTTTT.

This chain connects TRBV10-1 to TRBJ2-5; the match to TRBD2 covers 7 bases. After removal of 5 bases from V and 7 bases from J, the junction contained 10 bases not matched to a gene. Germline V gene data show CDR1 as WNHNN and CDR2 as SYGVQD (reference sequence). This CDR3 contains 14 residues. As DNA, the CDR3 is TGCGCCAGCAGTTACGCGGGGGTTCGGATGACCCAGTACTTC. Amino acid sequence: CASSYAGVRMTQYF.

This clone was counted a single time. V gene TRBV14 combines with J gene TRBJ1-3; no firm D call. The germline gives CDR1 SGHDN, CDR2 FVKESK. The CDR3 covers 12 residues. The germline V and J ends were trimmed by 2 bases and 8 bases, with 7 bases remaining between them. This CDR3 reads CASSQTPYTIYF. For the CDR3, the DNA is TGTGCCAGCAGCCAAACTCCGTACACCATATATTTT.

This clone was detected only once. The gene calls are TRBV2 and TRBJ2-5; D is unresolved. CDR1 is SNHLY, CDR2 FYNNEI, per germline. This CDR3 contains 10 residues. Trimming shortened V by 6 bases and J by 5 bases, and 4 bases separated the two germline ends. The CDR3 is CASSQETQYF. The CDR3 region has the DNA TGTGCCAGCAGCCAGGAGACCCAGTACTTC.